This is a list of T cell receptor beta chains from one sample in a study of spatial heterogeneity in lung cancer. TCRdb reprocessed the 5' RACE reads via MiXCR and lists one record per CDR3 protein. Of approximately 110,000 distinct CDR3 sequences in the sample, 10% to 11% were seen once. The source was PBMCs, collected at follow-up. The receptors originated from a female donor with early-stage non-small cell lung cancer. CDR3s include the opening cysteine and the closing phenylalanine or tryptophan. D genes are given only for firm matches. The size of a clone is reported for some rows only, either as once, few or many, or as a class for expanded clones.

clone_size: NA; d_call: NA; j_call: TRBJ1-5; cdr3_length: 15; v_call: TRBV18; cdr3_aa: CASSPNREATQPQHF; cdr3_nt: TGTGCCAGCTCACCAAACCGGGAAGCTACTCAGCCCCAGCATTTT
clone_size: few; d_call: TRBD2; j_call: TRBJ2-7; cdr3_length: 14; v_call: TRBV12-3/TRBV12-4; cdr3_aa: CASSFAGGPYEQYF; cdr3_nt: TGTGCCAGCAGTTTTGCGGGAGGGCCTTACGAGCAGTACTTC
clone_size: few; d_call: TRBD1; j_call: TRBJ2-5; cdr3_length: 13; v_call: TRBV27; cdr3_aa: CASSTGGTGAQYF; cdr3_nt: TGTGCCAGCAGTACAGGGGGTACAGGGGCCCAGTACTTC
clone_size: many; d_call: NA; j_call: TRBJ1-1; cdr3_length: 13; v_call: TRBV29-1; cdr3_aa: CSVQSVVQSEAFF; cdr3_nt: TGCAGCGTCCAGTCGGTGGTGCAATCTGAAGCTTTCTTT
clone_size: few; d_call: NA; j_call: TRBJ1-5; cdr3_length: 15; v_call: TRBV7-8; cdr3_aa: CASSSAGGSNQPQHF; cdr3_nt: TGTGCCAGCAGCTCAGCGGGAGGCTCCAATCAGCCCCAGCATTTT
clone_size: few; d_call: NA; j_call: TRBJ2-1; cdr3_length: 12; v_call: TRBV12-3/TRBV12-4; cdr3_aa: CASSQASGTQFF; cdr3_nt: TGTGCCAGCAGCCAAGCATCCGGTACGCAGTTCTTC
clone_size: NA; d_call: NA; j_call: TRBJ1-5; cdr3_length: 16; v_call: TRBV27; cdr3_aa: CASSHRAGLFDQPQHF; cdr3_nt: TGTGCCAGCAGTCATCGGGCAGGGCTATTCGATCAGCCCCAGCATTTT
clone_size: NA; d_call: TRBD2; j_call: TRBJ2-1; cdr3_length: 15; v_call: TRBV12-3/TRBV12-4; cdr3_aa: CASSFGSGRYNEQFF; cdr3_nt: TGTGCCAGCAGTTTTGGTAGCGGGAGGTACAATGAGCAGTTCTTC
clone_size: many; d_call: NA; j_call: TRBJ2-1; cdr3_length: 13; v_call: TRBV10-3; cdr3_aa: CAISVLERGEQFF; cdr3_nt: TGTGCCATCAGTGTACTAGAGCGCGGTGAGCAGTTCTTC
clone_size: few; d_call: NA; j_call: TRBJ2-2; cdr3_length: 16; v_call: TRBV12-3/TRBV12-4; cdr3_aa: CASSFTQGGTTGELFF; cdr3_nt: TGTGCCAGCAGTTTCACACAGGGGGGGACCACCGGGGAGCTGTTTTTT
clone_size: many; d_call: NA; j_call: TRBJ1-2; cdr3_length: 14; v_call: TRBV30; cdr3_aa: CAWRPDQRDYGYTF; cdr3_nt: TGTGCCTGGAGACCTGACCAGCGGGACTATGGCTACACCTTC
clone_size: few; d_call: TRBD2; j_call: TRBJ2-7; cdr3_length: 15; v_call: TRBV13; cdr3_aa: CASSLKPGLGNEQYF; cdr3_nt: TGTGCCAGCAGTCTTAAGCCGGGACTAGGGAACGAGCAGTACTTC
clone_size: many; d_call: NA; j_call: TRBJ2-3; cdr3_length: 15; v_call: TRBV7-2; cdr3_aa: CASRLMGFLSDTQYF; cdr3_nt: TGTGCCAGCAGACTAATGGGTTTTCTGTCAGATACGCAGTATTTT
clone_size: NA; d_call: TRBD2; j_call: TRBJ2-7; cdr3_length: 14; v_call: TRBV28; cdr3_aa: CASSPSSGAYEQYF; cdr3_nt: TGTGCCAGCAGTCCCTCTAGCGGGGCCTACGAGCAGTACTTC
clone_size: NA; d_call: TRBD1; j_call: TRBJ1-2; cdr3_length: 16; v_call: TRBV29-1; cdr3_aa: CSVVETGGRLNYGYTF; cdr3_nt: TGCAGCGTTGTAGAGACAGGGGGTAGATTGAACTATGGCTACACCTTC
clone_size: NA; d_call: TRBD1; j_call: TRBJ1-1; cdr3_length: 14; v_call: TRBV3-1; cdr3_aa: CASSPRDRTTEAFF; cdr3_nt: TGTGCCAGCAGCCCGAGGGACAGGACAACTGAAGCTTTCTTT
clone_size: few; d_call: NA; j_call: TRBJ1-1; cdr3_length: 13; v_call: TRBV29-1; cdr3_aa: CSVPARRAGEAFF; cdr3_nt: TGCAGCGTCCCCGCGCGCAGGGCGGGTGAAGCTTTCTTT
clone_size: many; d_call: TRBD1; j_call: TRBJ1-1; cdr3_length: 17; v_call: TRBV3-1; cdr3_aa: CASSQGAGTGVNTEAFF; cdr3_nt: TGTGCCAGCAGCCAAGGGGCCGGGACAGGGGTGAACACTGAAGCTTTCTTT
clone_size: few; d_call: TRBD1; j_call: TRBJ1-2; cdr3_length: 12; v_call: TRBV12-3/TRBV12-4; cdr3_aa: CASKWTGFGYTF; cdr3_nt: TGTGCCAGCAAGTGGACAGGGTTCGGCTACACCTTC
clone_size: many; d_call: TRBD2; j_call: TRBJ2-7; cdr3_length: 14; v_call: TRBV5-1; cdr3_aa: CASSIRAGSYEQYF; cdr3_nt: TGCGCCAGCAGCATACGAGCGGGAAGCTACGAGCAGTACTTC
clone_size: few; d_call: NA; j_call: TRBJ2-2; cdr3_length: 16; v_call: TRBV5-1; cdr3_aa: CASTPGVVSNTGELFF; cdr3_nt: TGCGCCAGCACCCCCGGGGTGGTTTCGAACACCGGGGAGCTGTTTTTT
clone_size: NA; d_call: NA; j_call: TRBJ1-1; cdr3_length: 15; v_call: TRBV7-9; cdr3_aa: CASSLLLGANTEAFF; cdr3_nt: TGTGCCAGCAGCTTATTGCTCGGGGCAAACACTGAAGCTTTCTTT
clone_size: few; d_call: TRBD2; j_call: TRBJ2-3; cdr3_length: 16; v_call: TRBV9; cdr3_aa: CASSGRLAGNTDTQYF; cdr3_nt: TGTGCCAGCAGCGGAAGACTAGCGGGAAACACAGATACGCAGTATTTT
clone_size: many; d_call: TRBD1; j_call: TRBJ1-4; cdr3_length: 15; v_call: TRBV20-1; cdr3_aa: CSAQTRGRTNEKLFF; cdr3_nt: TGCAGTGCTCAAACCAGGGGGCGGACTAATGAAAAACTGTTTTTT
clone_size: few; d_call: NA; j_call: TRBJ2-7; cdr3_length: 12; v_call: TRBV7-9; cdr3_aa: CAVPTEVEEQYF; cdr3_nt: TGTGCCGTCCCGACTGAGGTGGAAGAGCAGTACTTC
clone_size: many; d_call: NA; j_call: TRBJ1-5; cdr3_length: 15; v_call: TRBV3-1; cdr3_aa: CASSRSGESNQPQHF; cdr3_nt: TGTGCCAGCAGCAGATCCGGGGAATCGAATCAGCCCCAGCATTTT
clone_size: few; d_call: NA; j_call: TRBJ2-5; cdr3_length: 13; v_call: TRBV18; cdr3_aa: CASSPRGRETQYF; cdr3_nt: TGTGCCAGCTCACCACGGGGGCGGGAGACCCAGTACTTC
clone_size: NA; d_call: NA; j_call: TRBJ2-7; cdr3_length: 14; v_call: TRBV7-6; cdr3_aa: CASSLLGEPYEQYF; cdr3_nt: TGTGCCAGCAGCTTATTGGGGGAACCTTACGAGCAGTACTTC
clone_size: few; d_call: TRBD2; j_call: TRBJ2-7; cdr3_length: 15; v_call: TRBV20-1; cdr3_aa: CSALSLAGVSYEQYF; cdr3_nt: TGCAGTGCCCTCTCACTAGCGGGAGTTTCCTACGAGCAGTACTTC
clone_size: NA; d_call: NA; j_call: TRBJ1-2; cdr3_length: 12; v_call: TRBV24-1; cdr3_aa: CATSDPTHRFTF; cdr3_nt: TGTGCCACCAGTGATCCGACCCACCGTTTCACCTTC
clone_size: few; d_call: NA; j_call: TRBJ2-2; cdr3_length: 15; v_call: TRBV14; cdr3_aa: CASSRPLHQGRELFF; cdr3_nt: TGTGCCAGCAGCCGACCCCTTCATCAGGGACGGGAGCTGTTTTTT
clone_size: NA; d_call: NA; j_call: TRBJ2-1; cdr3_length: 15; v_call: TRBV11-2; cdr3_aa: CASSLDVGAYNEQFF; cdr3_nt: TGTGCCAGCAGCCTCGACGTGGGAGCCTACAATGAGCAGTTCTTC